These 20 T cell receptor beta chains share one sample of origin, sequenced in a study of blood T cells in healthy people across ages. Together with a sample-barcoded 5' primer, a J-beta primer mix was included in a second PCR lasting about 6 to 12 cycles. One entry per CDR3 protein results from TCRdb running MiXCR on the 5' RACE reads. The sample carries fewer than 1.5 million distinct CDR3 sequences, 42% recorded once. Sequenced: blood. These receptors all stem from a woman in her late teens or twenties in good health.

The table lists this clonotype with a few counts. This rearrangement joins TRBV5-1 to TRBJ2-7; 7 bases align to TRBD2. Germline V gene sequence: CDR1 SGHRS, CDR2 YFSETQ. The junction had 11 bases not matched to a gene; V was cut back by 4 bases and J by 7 bases. The CDR3 is made up of 14 amino acids. The CDR3 protein is CASSASGAYNEQYF. The DNA of the CDR3 is TGCGCCAGCAGCGCCAGCGGGGCTTACAATGAGCAGTACTTC.

The chain combines TRBV10-3 with TRBJ1-5, with 8 positions matching TRBD1. The trim removed 10 bases at V and 4 bases at J, leaving 12 bases unmatched. The CDR3 sequence is 15 residues long. The germline V gene encodes CDR1 ENHRY and CDR2 SYGVKD. The CDR3 sequence: CASQTGTGDNQPQHF. The CDR3 DNA reads TGTGCCAGTCAGACCGGGACAGGCGATAATCAGCCCCAGCATTTT.

The CDR3 bases are TGCGCCAGCAGGTTTGGCCAGGGAGGAAATCAGCCCCAGCATTTT. This sequence encodes CASRFGQGGNQPQHF. The chain is built from TRBV5-1 and TRBJ1-5; a possible D gene is TRBD1 (5 bases). The V end lost 5 bases, the J end lost 4 bases, and 16 bases lay between the germline ends. Germline V gene sequence: CDR1 SGHRS, CDR2 YFSETQ. The CDR3 is 15 residues long.

The chain carries TRBV3-1 and TRBJ2-7; a weak D match, TRBD1 (5 bases). Germline V gene lookup returns CDR1 LGHDT and CDR2 YNNKEL (reference sequence). This CDR3 is 17 amino acids long. Trimming removed 3 bases at V and 3 bases at J, with 21 bases between. CDR3 nucleotides: TGTGCCAGCAGCCACGAACTAAAGCAGGGTTGGAACTACGAGCAGTACTTC. It specifies CASSHELKQGWNYEQYF.

The J gene is TRBJ2-1, the V gene TRBV29-1; D tentatively reads TRBD1 or TRBD2 (7 bases each). The CDR3 runs 13 residues. Germline values: CDR1 SQVTM, CDR2 ANQGSEA. CDR3 protein: CTAGRGTANEQFF. CDR3 nucleotide sequence: TGCACCGCGGGGAGGGGGACAGCCAATGAGCAGTTCTTC.

J is TRBJ2-6 and V is TRBV2; 8 positions agree with TRBD2. CDR1 is SNHLY, CDR2 FYNNEI, per germline. Trimming cost V 8 bases and J 2 bases; bases outside gene matches: 14. This CDR3 comprises 18 residues. For the CDR3, the DNA is TGTGCCAGCGGGGGCCCATCAGCGGGGGTAACTGGGGCCAACGTCCTGACTTTC. This gives the protein CASGGPSAGVTGANVLTF.

J is TRBJ2-3 and V is TRBV7-8; 8 bases line up with TRBD1. This CDR3 region has 17 residues. J lost 2 bases, V lost 0 bases, and 7 bases had no gene match. Germline V gene sequence: CDR1 SGHVS, CDR2 FQNEAQ. CDR3 region: CASSLAPDRGFTDTQYF. CDR3 nucleotide sequence: TGTGCCAGCAGCTTAGCCCCCGACAGGGGCTTCACAGATACGCAGTATTTT. Filled out from reference TRBV7-8 and TRBJ2-3, the complete variable domain reads GAGVSQSPRYKVAKRGQDVALRCDPISGHVSLFWYQQALGQGPEFLTYFQNEAQLDKSGLPSDRFFAERPEGSVSTLKIQRTQQEDSAVYLCASSLAPDRGFTDTQYFGPGTRLTVL.

This clonotype was detected only a few times. This rearrangement joins TRBV6-5 to TRBJ2-7, with a possible D match to TRBD1 (5 bases). V was trimmed by 5 bases and J by 2 bases, leaving 16 bases between them. The CDR3 has 15 amino acids. Germline-derived CDR1 and CDR2 are MNHEY and SVGAGI. This CDR3 reads CASSRPKGVAYEQYF. The CDR3 DNA follows: TGTGCCAGCAGTCGGCCCAAAGGGGTCGCCTACGAGCAGTACTTC.

This chain uses TRBV11-2 with TRBJ1-2; a weak D match, TRBD1 (5 bases). V was pared by 5 bases and J by 3 bases, with 10 bases between. Germline lookup yields CDR1 SGHAT and CDR2 FQNNGV. The CDR3 covers 13 residues. CDR3 sequence: CASSRGMDYGYTF. The CDR3 DNA sequence: TGTGCCAGCAGCCGGGGGATGGACTATGGCTACACCTTC.

The rearrangement uses TRBV6-2 or TRBV6-3 and TRBJ2-1; tentatively, D is TRBD2 (6 bases). Trimming removed 8 bases at V and 6 bases at J, with 17 bases between. Germline CDR1 reads MNHEY; CDR2 reads SVGEGT. CDR3 length equals 14 residues. The DNA of the CDR3 is TGTGCCAGCTCCCCCCAACTAGCTGGCAATGAGCAGTTCTTC. Protein sequence: CASSPQLAGNEQFF.

This clonotype appeared a few times. J is TRBJ2-5 and V is TRBV3-1, with TRBD2 identical over 7 bases. The ends lost 3 bases at V and 2 bases at J; junction bases unmatched: 6. This CDR3 is 15 amino acids long. Per the germline V gene, CDR1 is LGHDT and CDR2 is YNNKEL (reference sequence). The CDR3 nucleotides are TGTGCCAGCAGCCATTTGGGGGGAGGGCAAGAGACCCAGTACTTC. This gives the protein CASSHLGGGQETQYF.

Only one count was recorded for this clonotype. DNA of the CDR3: TGTGCCAGCAGTTGGGACGACCGGGGTCAGTACTTC. Residues: CASSWDDRGQYF. The chain has TRBV12-3 or TRBV12-4 and TRBJ2-7, with D perhaps TRBD1 or TRBD2 (5 bases each). V was cut by 4 bases and J by 10 bases, with 14 bases left in between. The CDR3 runs to 12 residues.

This clonotype was picked up a small number of times. The V and J genes are TRBV7-9 and TRBJ2-3; TRBD1 aligns across 7 bases. The CDR3 runs 15 residues. CDR1 and CDR2 (germline): SEHNR, FQNEAQ (reference sequence). V trimming: 5 bases; J trimming: 1 base; junction bases outside the gene matches: 6. This chain's CDR3 is CASSLQGQGTDTQYF. The CDR3 DNA is TGTGCCAGCAGCCTTCAAGGACAGGGCACAGATACGCAGTATTTT.

V usage is TRBV11-2 and J usage is TRBJ2-4; the D is unclear. Germline V CDR1 and CDR2: SGHAT, FQNNGV. This CDR3 spans 14 amino acids. V lost 4 bases to trimming and J lost 13 bases, with 20 bases between them. Written as DNA, the CDR3 is TGTGCCAGCAGCTCAGAGTACCGGGTTTTGGGGCAGTACTTC. Encoded protein: CASSSEYRVLGQYF.

This clonotype was picked up one time. The chain combines TRBV11-2 with TRBJ2-1; TRBD1 matches at 7 bases. CDR3 size: 17 residues. Germline assignment: CDR1 SGHAT and CDR2 FQNNGV. Trimming took 1 base from V and 7 from J; bases not matched to a gene: 13. The CDR3 spells CASSLGPKEGARNEQFF. DNA for the CDR3: TGTGCCAGCAGCTTAGGGCCAAAAGAGGGGGCAAGGAATGAGCAGTTCTTC. Full variable domain (rest looked up from reference TRBV11-2 and TRBJ2-1): EAGVAQSPRYKIIEKRQSVAFWCNPISGHATLYWYQQILGQGPKLLIQFQNNGVVDDSQLPKDRFSAERLKGVDSTLKIQPAKLEDSAVYLCASSLGPKEGARNEQFFGPGTRLTVL.

This clonotype has only a few counts. The V and J genes are TRBV27 and TRBJ1-2; D gene ambiguous. CDR3 length: 14 residues. Germline V gene lookup returns CDR1 MNHEY and CDR2 SMNVEV (reference sequence). With 6 bases removed from V and 4 bases from J, the gap between germline ends came to 15 bases. The DNA of the CDR3 is TGTGCCAGCAGCCCTTCGTCGAATACCTATGGCTACACCTTC. Its translation is CASSPSSNTYGYTF.

This clonotype has just a few counts. The rearrangement uses TRBV20-1 and TRBJ2-1; 8 bases map to TRBD2. CDR3 length: 16 residues. The germline CDR1 and CDR2 sequences are DFQATT and SNEGSKA (reference sequence). Trimming removed 3 bases from V and 4 bases from J; junction bases left unmatched: 11. CDR3 amino acids: CSARRADSGGYNEQFF. The CDR3 DNA is TGCAGTGCTAGGCGGGCGGATTCGGGGGGGTACAATGAGCAGTTCTTC.

The V and J genes are TRBV20-1 and TRBJ2-1; TRBD2 matches 11 bases. V lost 1 base to trimming and J lost 8 bases; unmatched junction nucleotides: 10. Germline V gives CDR1 DFQATT, CDR2 SNEGSKA (reference sequence). The CDR3 has 16 amino acids. The CDR3 DNA reads TGCAGTGCTAGAGGGGATACTAGCGGGAGTACCCATGAGCAGTTCTTC. Its translation: CSARGDTSGSTHEQFF.

The CDR3 loop reads CASSQDPFSGGTSSGANVLTF. CDR3 bases: TGCGCCAGCAGCCAAGATCCCTTTAGCGGGGGGACTAGCTCTGGGGCCAACGTCCTGACTTTC. The rearrangement uses TRBV4-1 and TRBJ2-6, with 10 positions matching TRBD2. The CDR3 covers 21 residues. Per germline, CDR1 MGHRA and CDR2 YSYEKL. With V trimmed by 0 bases and J by 0 bases, 11 bases remained unmatched.

V gene TRBV20-1 combines with J gene TRBJ1-2, with D perhaps TRBD1 (6 bases). CDR1 DFQATT and CDR2 SNEGSKA come from the germline V gene (reference sequence). This CDR3 is built from 13 residues. The ends were cut back, 6 bases at V and 6 bases at J, with 17 bases in the middle. The CDR3 coding sequence is TGCAGTGCCCGGGCGCCAAGGGGGAATGGCTACACCTTC. Its translation: CSARAPRGNGYTF.